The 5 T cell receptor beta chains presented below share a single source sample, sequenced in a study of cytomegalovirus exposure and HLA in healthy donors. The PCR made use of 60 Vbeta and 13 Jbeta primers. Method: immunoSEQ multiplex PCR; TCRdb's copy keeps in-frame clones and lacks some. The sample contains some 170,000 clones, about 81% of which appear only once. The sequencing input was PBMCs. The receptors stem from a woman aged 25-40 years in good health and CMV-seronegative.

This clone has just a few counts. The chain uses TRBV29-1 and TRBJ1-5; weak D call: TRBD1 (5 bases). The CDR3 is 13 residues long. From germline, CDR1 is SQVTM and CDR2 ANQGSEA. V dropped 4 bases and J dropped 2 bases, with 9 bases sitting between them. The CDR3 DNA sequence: TGCAGCGTTGTAGGGGATGGCAATCAGCCCCAGCATTTT. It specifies CSVVGDGNQPQHF.

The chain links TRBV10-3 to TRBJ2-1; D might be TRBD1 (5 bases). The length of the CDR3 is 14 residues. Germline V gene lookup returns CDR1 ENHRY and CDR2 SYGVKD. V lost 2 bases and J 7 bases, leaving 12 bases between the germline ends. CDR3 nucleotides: TGTGCCATCAGTGAGCCAGGGTATGGGAATGAGCAGTTCTTC. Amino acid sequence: CAISEPGYGNEQFF.

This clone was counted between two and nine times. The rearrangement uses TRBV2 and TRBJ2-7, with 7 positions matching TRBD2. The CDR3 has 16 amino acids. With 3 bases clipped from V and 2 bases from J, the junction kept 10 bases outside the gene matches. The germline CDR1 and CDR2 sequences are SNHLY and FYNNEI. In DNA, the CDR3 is TGTGCCAGCAGTGATCCCTTTTCTAGCGGTCCCTACGAGCAGTACTTC. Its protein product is CASSDPFSSGPYEQYF.

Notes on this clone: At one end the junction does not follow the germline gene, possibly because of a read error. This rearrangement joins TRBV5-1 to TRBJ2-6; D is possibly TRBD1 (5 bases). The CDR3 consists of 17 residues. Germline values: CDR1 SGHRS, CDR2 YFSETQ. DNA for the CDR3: TGCGCCAGCAGCTTGGATCCTTGGGCCTCTGGGGCCAACGGCCTGACTTTC. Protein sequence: CASSLDPWASGANGLTF.

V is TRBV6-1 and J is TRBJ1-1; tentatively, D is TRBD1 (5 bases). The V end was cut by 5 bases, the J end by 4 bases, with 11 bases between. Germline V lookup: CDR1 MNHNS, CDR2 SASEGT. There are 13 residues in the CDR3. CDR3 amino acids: CASSLGGGTEAFF. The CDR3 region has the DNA TGTGCCAGCAGTCTGGGGGGTGGCACTGAAGCTTTCTTT.